This T cell receptor (beta chain) appears in the sequencing data of a study of T cell responses to AZD1222 COVID-19 vaccine. Generated by immunoSEQ multiplex PCR, the TCRdb table keeps only in-frame clones and is missing some. The repertoire holds about 130,000 clones, with 89% as singletons. The germline gives CDR1 SGHRS, CDR2 YFSETQ. The CDR3 consists of 17 residues. V was clipped by 3 bases and J by 5 bases, with 23 bases between them. Sample: peripheral blood, taken 28 days after the second AZD1222 dose. The clonotype originates from an adult who received the AZD1222 COVID-19 vaccine. V gene TRBV5-1 combines with J gene TRBJ2-5; possible D gene TRBD2, 6 bases. The CDR3 is CASSSALTLATSETQYF. CDR3 in DNA: TGCGCCAGCAGCTCCGCCTTAACCCTAGCGACGTCGGAGACCCAGTACTTC. The full variable domain, its missing parts supplied by reference TRBV5-1 and TRBJ2-5, is KAGVTQTPRYLIKTRGQQVTLSCSPISGHRSVSWYQQTPGQGLQFLFEYFSETQRNKGNFPGRFSGRQFSNSRSEMNVSTLELGDSALYLCASSSALTLATSETQYFGPGTRLLVL.